This record covers a single T cell receptor (beta chain). Original methodology: Using reference gene primer amplification, nucleated cell counts were estimated. The data were produced by immunoSEQ multiplex PCR, yet TCRdb's version contains in-frame clones alone and is incomplete. That table is the source of V, J and clone size, and D and trimming were worked out from the DNA. The sample consists of a few hundred thousand clones, 80% of them appearing once. The V gene end was trimmed by 6 bases and the J gene end by 2 bases; junction bases not matched to a gene: 3. The CDR3 sequence is 13 residues long. The data belong to a study of blood T cell repertoires in COVID-19. Study as a whole: Nucleic acid was either cDNA or gDNA, and it came from T cells, B-cell-depleted T cells, or PBMCs.

The receptor was derived from a human donor in a cohort sampled during active COVID-19. The specimen sequenced was peripheral blood. The rearrangement uses TRBV12-3 or TRBV12-4 and TRBJ2-7, with 8 bases lining up with TRBD1. CDR3 DNA: TGTGCCAGCAGCTGGGACAGGCCCTACGAGCAGTACTTC. As protein: CASSWDRPYEQYF.